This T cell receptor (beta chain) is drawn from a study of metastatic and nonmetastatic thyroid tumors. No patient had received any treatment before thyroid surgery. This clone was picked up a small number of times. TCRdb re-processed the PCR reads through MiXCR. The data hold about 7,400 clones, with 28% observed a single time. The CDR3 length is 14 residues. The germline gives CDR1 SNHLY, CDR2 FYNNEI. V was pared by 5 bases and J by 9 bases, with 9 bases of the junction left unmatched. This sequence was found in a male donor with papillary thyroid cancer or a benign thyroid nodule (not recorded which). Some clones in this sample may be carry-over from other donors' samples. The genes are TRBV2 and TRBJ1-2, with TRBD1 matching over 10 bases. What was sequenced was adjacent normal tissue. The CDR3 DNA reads TGTGCCAGCAGTCCCCGGGACAGGGGCGGCCGCTACACCTTC. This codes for CASSPRDRGGRYTF.